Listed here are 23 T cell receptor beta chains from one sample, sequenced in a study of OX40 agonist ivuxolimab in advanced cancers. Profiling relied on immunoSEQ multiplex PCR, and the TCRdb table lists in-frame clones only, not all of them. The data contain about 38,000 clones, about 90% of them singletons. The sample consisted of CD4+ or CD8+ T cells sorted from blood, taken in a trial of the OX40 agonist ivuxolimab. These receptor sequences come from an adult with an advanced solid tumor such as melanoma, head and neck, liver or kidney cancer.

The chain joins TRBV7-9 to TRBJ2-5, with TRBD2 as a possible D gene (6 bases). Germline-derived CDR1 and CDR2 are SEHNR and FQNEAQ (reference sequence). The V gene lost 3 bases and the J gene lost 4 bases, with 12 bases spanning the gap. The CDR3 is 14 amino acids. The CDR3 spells CASSLTPGGETQYF. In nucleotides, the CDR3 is TGTGCCAGCAGCTTGACCCCCGGGGGAGAGACCCAGTACTTC.

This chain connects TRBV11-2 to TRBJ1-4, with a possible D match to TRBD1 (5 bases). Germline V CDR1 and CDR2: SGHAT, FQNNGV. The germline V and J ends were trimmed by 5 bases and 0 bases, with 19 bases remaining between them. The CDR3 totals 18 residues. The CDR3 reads CASSPRDRTISTNEKLFF. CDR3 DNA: TGTGCCAGCAGCCCCCGGGACCGCACGATCTCAACTAATGAAAAACTGTTTTTT.

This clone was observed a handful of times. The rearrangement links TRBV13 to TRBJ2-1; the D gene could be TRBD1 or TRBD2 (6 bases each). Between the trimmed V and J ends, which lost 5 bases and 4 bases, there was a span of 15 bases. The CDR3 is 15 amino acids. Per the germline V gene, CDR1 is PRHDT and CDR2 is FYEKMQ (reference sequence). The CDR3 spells CASSQGTALYNEQFF. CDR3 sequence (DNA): TGTGCCAGCAGCCAGGGGACTGCCTTGTACAATGAGCAGTTCTTC.

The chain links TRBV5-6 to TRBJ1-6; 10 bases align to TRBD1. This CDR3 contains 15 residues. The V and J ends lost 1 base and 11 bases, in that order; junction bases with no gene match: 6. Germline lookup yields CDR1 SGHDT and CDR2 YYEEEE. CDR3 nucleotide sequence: TGTGCCAGCAGCTTGCCCGACAGGGGGCAGGCACCCCTCCACTTT. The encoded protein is CASSLPDRGQAPLHF.

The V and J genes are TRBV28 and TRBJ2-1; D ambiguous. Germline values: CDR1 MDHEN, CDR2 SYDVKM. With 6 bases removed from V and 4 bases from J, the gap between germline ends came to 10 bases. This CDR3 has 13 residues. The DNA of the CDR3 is TGTGCCAGCAGCCCAACAGAATACAATGAGCAGTTCTTC. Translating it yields CASSPTEYNEQFF.

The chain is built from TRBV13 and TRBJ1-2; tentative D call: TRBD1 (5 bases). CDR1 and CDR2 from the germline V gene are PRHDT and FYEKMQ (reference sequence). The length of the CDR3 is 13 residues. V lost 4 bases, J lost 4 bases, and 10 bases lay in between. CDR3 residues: CASSSQGSYGYTF. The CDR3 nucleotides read TGTGCCAGCAGCTCCCAGGGTAGCTATGGCTACACCTTC. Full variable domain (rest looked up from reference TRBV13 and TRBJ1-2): AAGVIQSPRHLIKEKRETATLKCYPIPRHDTVYWYQQGPGQDPQFLISFYEKMQSDKGSIPDRFSAQQFSDYHSELNMSSLELGDSALYFCASSSQGSYGYTFGSGTRLTVV.

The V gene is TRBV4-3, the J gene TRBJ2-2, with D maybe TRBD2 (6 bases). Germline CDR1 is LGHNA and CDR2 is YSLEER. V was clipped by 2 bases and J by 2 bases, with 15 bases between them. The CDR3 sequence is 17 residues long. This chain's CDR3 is CASSQRFSGYNTGELFF. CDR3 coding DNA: TGCGCCAGCAGCCAACGGTTTAGCGGATACAACACCGGGGAGCTGTTTTTT.

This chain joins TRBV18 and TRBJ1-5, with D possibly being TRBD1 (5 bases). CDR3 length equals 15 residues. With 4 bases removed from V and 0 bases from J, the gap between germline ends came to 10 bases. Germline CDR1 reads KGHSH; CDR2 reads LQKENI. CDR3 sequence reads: CASSQGYHSNQPQHF. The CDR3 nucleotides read TGTGCCAGCTCACAGGGGTATCATAGCAATCAGCCCCAGCATTTT.

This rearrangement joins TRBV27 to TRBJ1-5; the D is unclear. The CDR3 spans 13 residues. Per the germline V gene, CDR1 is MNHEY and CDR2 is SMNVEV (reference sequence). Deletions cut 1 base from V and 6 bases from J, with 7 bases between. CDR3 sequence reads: CASSLFLSQPQHF. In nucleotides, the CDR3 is TGTGCCAGCAGTTTATTTTTAAGTCAGCCCCAGCATTTT.

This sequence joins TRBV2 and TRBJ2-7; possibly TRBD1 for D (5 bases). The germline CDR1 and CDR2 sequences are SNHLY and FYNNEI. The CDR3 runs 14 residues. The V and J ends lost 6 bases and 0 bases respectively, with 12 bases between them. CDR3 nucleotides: TGTGCCAGCAGCCCGTACAGGAGCTCCTACGAGCAGTACTTC. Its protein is CASSPYRSSYEQYF.

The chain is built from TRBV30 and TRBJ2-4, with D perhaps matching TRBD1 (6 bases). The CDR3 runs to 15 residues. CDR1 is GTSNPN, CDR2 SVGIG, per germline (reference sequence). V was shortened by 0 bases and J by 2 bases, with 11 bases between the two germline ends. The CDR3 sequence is CAWSVLRGSKNIQYF. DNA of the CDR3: TGTGCCTGGAGTGTACTCAGGGGATCCAAAAACATTCAGTACTTC. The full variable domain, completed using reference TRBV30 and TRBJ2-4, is SQTIHQWPATLVQPVGSPLSLECTVEGTSNPNLYWYRQAAGRGLQLLFYSVGIGQISSEVPQNLSASRPQDRQFILSSKKLLLSDSGFYLCAWSVLRGSKNIQYFGAGTRLSVL.

The CDR3 loop is CASSQDQYNEQFF. As DNA, the CDR3 is TGCGCCAGCAGCCAAGATCAGTACAATGAGCAGTTCTTC. The chain joins TRBV4-3 to TRBJ2-1; D is uncertain. The CDR3 is 13 residues long. Germline V gene sequence: CDR1 LGHNA, CDR2 YSLEER. Trimming took off 0 bases at V and 4 bases at J, with 4 bases between the two ends.

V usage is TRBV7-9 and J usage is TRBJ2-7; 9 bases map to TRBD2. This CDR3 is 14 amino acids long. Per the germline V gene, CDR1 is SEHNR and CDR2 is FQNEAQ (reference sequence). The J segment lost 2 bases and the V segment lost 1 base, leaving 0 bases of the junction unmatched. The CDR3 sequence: CASSLVAGAYEQYF. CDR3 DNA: TGTGCCAGCAGCTTAGTAGCGGGAGCCTACGAGCAGTACTTC. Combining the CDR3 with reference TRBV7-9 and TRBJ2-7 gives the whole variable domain DTGVSQNPRHKITKRGQNVTFRCDPISEHNRLYWYRQTLGQGPEFLTYFQNEAQLEKSRLLSDRFSAERPKGSFSTLEIQRTEQGDSAMYLCASSLVAGAYEQYFGPGTRLTVT.

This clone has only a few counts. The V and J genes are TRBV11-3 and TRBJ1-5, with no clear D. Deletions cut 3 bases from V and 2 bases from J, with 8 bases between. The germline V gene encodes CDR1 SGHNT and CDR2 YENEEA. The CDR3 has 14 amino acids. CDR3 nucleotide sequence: TGTGCCAGCAGCTTCTGGTACGGCAATCAGCCCCAGCATTTT. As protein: CASSFWYGNQPQHF.

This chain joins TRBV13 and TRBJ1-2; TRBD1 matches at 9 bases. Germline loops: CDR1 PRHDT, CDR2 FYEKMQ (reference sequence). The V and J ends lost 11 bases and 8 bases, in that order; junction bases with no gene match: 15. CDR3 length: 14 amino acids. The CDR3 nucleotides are TGTGCCGACCATCCGGGACAGGGTTTCCGGGGCTACACCTTC. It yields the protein CADHPGQGFRGYTF. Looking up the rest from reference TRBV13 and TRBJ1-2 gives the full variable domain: AAGVIQSPRHLIKEKRETATLKCYPIPRHDTVYWYQQGPGQDPQFLISFYEKMQSDKGSIPDRFSAQQFSDYHSELNMSSLELGDSALYFCADHPGQGFRGYTFGSGTRLTVV.

The CDR3 region has the DNA TGTGCCAGCAGTGACTCTAGCGCGAACACCGGGGAGCTGTTTTTT. The encoded protein is CASSDSSANTGELFF. The chain is built from TRBV6-4 and TRBJ2-2; D is perhaps TRBD2 (5 bases). The CDR3 runs 15 residues. V lost 0 bases and J lost 0, with 5 bases in between. Germline assignment: CDR1 MRHNA and CDR2 SNTAGT.

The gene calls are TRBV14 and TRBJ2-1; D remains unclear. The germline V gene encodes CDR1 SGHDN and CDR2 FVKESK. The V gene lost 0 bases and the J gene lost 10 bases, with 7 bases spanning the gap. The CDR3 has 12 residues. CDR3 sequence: CASSQDWWEQFF. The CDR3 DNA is TGTGCCAGCAGCCAAGATTGGTGGGAGCAGTTCTTC.

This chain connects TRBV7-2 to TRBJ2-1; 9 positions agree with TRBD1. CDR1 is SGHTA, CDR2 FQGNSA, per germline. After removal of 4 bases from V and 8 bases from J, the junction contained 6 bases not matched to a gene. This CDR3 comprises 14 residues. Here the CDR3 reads CASSSATGGYEQFF. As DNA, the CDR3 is TGTGCCAGCAGCTCAGCAACAGGGGGCTATGAGCAGTTCTTC. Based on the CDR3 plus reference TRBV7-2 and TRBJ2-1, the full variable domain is GAGVSQSPSNKVTEKGKDVELRCDPISGHTALYWYRQSLGQGLEFLIYFQGNSAPDKSGLPSDRFSAERTGGSVSTLTIQRTQQEDSAVYLCASSSATGGYEQFFGPGTRLTVL.

The CDR3 DNA reads TGTGCCAGCCACACCTCCGCAGGGAGGAACGAGCAGTACTTC. It translates to CASHTSAGRNEQYF. The J gene is TRBJ2-7, the V gene TRBV6-5, with D possibly matching TRBD2 (6 bases). The CDR3 is made up of 14 amino acids. Trimming removed 8 bases from V and 5 bases from J, with 19 bases in between. Germline CDR1 and CDR2: MNHEY and SVGAGI.

The CDR3 nucleotides read TGTGCCAGCAGCGAGTTTGGGGGCGCTTCTGGCTACACCTTC. This translates into CASSEFGGASGYTF. The rearrangement links TRBV7-2 to TRBJ1-2; TRBD1 is a possible D gene (6 bases). CDR1 is SGHTA, CDR2 FQGNSA, per germline. The CDR3 is made up of 14 amino acids. The ends were cut back, 5 bases at V and 7 bases at J, with 17 bases in the middle.

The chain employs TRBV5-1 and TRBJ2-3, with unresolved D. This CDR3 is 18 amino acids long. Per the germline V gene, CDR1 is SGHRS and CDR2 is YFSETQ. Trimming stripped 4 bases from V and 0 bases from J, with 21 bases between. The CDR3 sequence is CASSLLSEPMESTDTQYF. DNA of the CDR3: TGCGCCAGCAGCCTCCTGTCAGAACCCATGGAAAGCACAGATACGCAGTATTTT.

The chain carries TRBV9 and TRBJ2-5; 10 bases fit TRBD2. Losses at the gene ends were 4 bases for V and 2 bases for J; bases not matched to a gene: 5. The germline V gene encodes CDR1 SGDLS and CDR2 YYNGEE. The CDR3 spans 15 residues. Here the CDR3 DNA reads TGTGCCAGCAGCTTAGCGGGAGGTGCGCAAGAGACCCAGTACTTC. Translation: CASSLAGGAQETQYF. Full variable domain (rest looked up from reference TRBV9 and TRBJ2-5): DSGVTQTPKHLITATGQRVTLRCSPRSGDLSVYWYQQSLDQGLQFLIQYYNGEERAKGNILERFSAQQFPDLHSELNLSSLELGDSALYFCASSLAGGAQETQYFGPGTRLLVL.

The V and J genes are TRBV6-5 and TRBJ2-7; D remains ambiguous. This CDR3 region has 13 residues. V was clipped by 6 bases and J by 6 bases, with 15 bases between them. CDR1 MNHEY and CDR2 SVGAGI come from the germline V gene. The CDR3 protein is CASSISDKTEQYV. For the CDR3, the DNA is TGTGCCAGCAGCATCTCCGACAAAACCGAGCAGTACGTC.